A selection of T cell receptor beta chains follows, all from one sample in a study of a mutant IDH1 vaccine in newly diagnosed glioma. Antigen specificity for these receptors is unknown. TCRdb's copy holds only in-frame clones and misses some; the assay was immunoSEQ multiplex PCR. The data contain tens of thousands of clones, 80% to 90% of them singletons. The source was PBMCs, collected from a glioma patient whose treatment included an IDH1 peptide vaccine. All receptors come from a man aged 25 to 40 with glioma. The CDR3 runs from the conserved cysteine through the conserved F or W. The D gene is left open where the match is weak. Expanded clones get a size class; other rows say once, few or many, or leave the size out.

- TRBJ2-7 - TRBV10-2 TGCGCCAGCAGTGAGTCGATGGCATACAACGAGCAGTACTTC CASSESMAYNEQYF
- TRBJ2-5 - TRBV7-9 TGTGCCAGCAGCTTCGGACAGTATCAAGAGACCCAGTACTTC CASSFGQYQETQYF
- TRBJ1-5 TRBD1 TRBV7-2 TGTGCCAGCAGCTTAGGGGGCAGGGGGAGCAATCAGCCCCAGCATTTT CASSLGGRGSNQPQHF
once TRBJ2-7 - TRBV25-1 TGTGCCAGCAGCGGGGATACCTACGAGCAGTACTTC CASSGDTYEQYF
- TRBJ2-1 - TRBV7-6 TGTGCCAGCAGCTTAGGACCGAACAATGAGCAGTTCTTC CASSLGPNNEQFF
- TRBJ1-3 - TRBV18 TGTGCCAGCTCACCCGGGTCGGGTCACTCTGGAAACACCATATATTTT CASSPGSGHSGNTIYF
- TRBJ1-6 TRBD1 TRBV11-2 TGTGCCAGCAGCTTAGGGGACAGGAGCAATTCACCCCTCCACTTT CASSLGDRSNSPLHF
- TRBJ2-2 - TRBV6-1 TGTGCCAGCAGCCAAGGGGCCACGCGCGCCGGGGAGCTGTTTTTT CASSQGATRAGELFF
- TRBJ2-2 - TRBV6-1 TGTGCCAGCAGTGATATCCTAGTACCAAGTATCACCGGGGAGCTGTTTTTT CASSDILVPSITGELFF
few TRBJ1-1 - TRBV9 TGTGCCAGCAGCAGAGGAGCGGTATTCGTGGCTGAAGCTTTCTTT CASSRGAVFVAEAFF
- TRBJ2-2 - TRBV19 TGTGCCAGTACCTTCTCCTGGGGCGTGAACACCGGGGAGCTGTTTTTT CASTFSWGVNTGELFF
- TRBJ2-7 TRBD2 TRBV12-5 TGTGCTAGTGGTTTGGTACTTCTGCGGGGGGGCTCCTACGAGCAGTACTTC CASGLVLLRGGSYEQYF
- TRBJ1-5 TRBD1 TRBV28 TGTGCCACTACAGGGGTGAGCAATCAGCCCCAGCATTTT CATTGVSNQPQHF
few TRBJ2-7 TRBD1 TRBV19 TGTGCCAGTAGTATACCGGGACAGAGGGTCAAGTACTTC CASSIPGQRVKYF
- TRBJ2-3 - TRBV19 TGTGCCAGTAGTATTAGGGCTAGCGGCACAGATACGCAGTATTTT CASSIRASGTDTQYF
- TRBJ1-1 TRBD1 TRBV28 TGTGCCAGCAGTACCCAGGGGGGCACTGAAGCTTTCTTT CASSTQGGTEAFF
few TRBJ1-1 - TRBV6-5 TGTGCCAGCAGTTATTTTTTGAACACTGAAGCTTTCTTT CASSYFLNTEAFF
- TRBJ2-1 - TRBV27 TGTGCCAGCAGTTTAGTAGGCCTCACCTACAATGAGCAGTTCTTC CASSLVGLTYNEQFF
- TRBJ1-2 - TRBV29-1 TGCAGCGGCAGCACAGGGAATTATGGCTACACCTTC CSGSTGNYGYTF
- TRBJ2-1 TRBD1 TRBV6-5 TGTGCCAGCAGTTCCGGACAGGGGATTCGTGAGCAGTTCTTC CASSSGQGIREQFF
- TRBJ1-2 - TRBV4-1 TGCGCCAGCAGCCAAGAACAGAACTATGGCTACACCTTC CASSQEQNYGYTF
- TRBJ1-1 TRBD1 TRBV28 TGTGCCAGCAGTTTAGGGACAGGGGGAGGTACTGAAGCTTTCTTT CASSLGTGGGTEAFF
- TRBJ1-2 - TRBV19 TGTGCCAGTAGTGCCCTTTGGGGTCCGCGCTATGGCTACACCTTC CASSALWGPRYGYTF
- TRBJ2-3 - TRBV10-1 TGCGCCAGCAGTGAGTCTATTGAATCTAGCACAGATACGCAGTATTTT CASSESIESSTDTQYF
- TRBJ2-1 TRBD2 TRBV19 TGTGCCAGTAGTATGCTAGCGGTCGGGAATGAGCAGTTCTTC CASSMLAVGNEQFF
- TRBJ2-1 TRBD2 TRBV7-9 TGTGCCAGCAGCCCGCGGGGGGGAATCGATGAGCAGTTCTTC CASSPRGGIDEQFF
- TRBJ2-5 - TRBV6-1 TGTGCCAGCAGTGAAATCTGGGGGCCCCAAGAGACCCAGTACTTC CASSEIWGPQETQYF
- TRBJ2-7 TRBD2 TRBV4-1 TGCGCCAGCAGCCAACAGCCCGGGACTAACTACGAGCAGTACTTC CASSQQPGTNYEQYF
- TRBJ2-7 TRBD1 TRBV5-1 TGCGCCAGCAGCGATGGGACAGGGTGGTCCTACGAGCAGTACTTC CASSDGTGWSYEQYF
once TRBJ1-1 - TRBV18 TGTGCCAGCTCACTGGGTTCTGAAGCTTTCTTT CASSLGSEAFF
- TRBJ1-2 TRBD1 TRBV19 TGTGCCAGTAGACACACAGGGGCTTATGGCTACACCTTC CASRHTGAYGYTF
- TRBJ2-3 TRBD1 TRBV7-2 TGTGCCAGCAGCCCCCGGAGCAGGGGGCCAGATACGCAGTATTTT CASSPRSRGPDTQYF
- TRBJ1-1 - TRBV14 TGTGCCAGCAGCCTCCTTACCACCAGAGAGAACACTGAAGCTTTCTTT CASSLLTTRENTEAFF
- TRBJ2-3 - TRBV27 TGTGCCAGCAGTTTAGTTGGACTCACAGATACGCAGTATTTT CASSLVGLTDTQYF
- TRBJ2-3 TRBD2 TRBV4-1 TGCGCCAGCAGCCAAGACTCGCGGGGGTACACAGATACGCAGTATTTT CASSQDSRGYTDTQYF
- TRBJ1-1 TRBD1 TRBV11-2 TGTGCCAGCAGCTCACAGGGGTATGTAGCTTTCTTT CASSSQGYVAFF
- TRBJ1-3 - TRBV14 TGTGCCAGCAGCCAATGGGGTTCTGGAAACACCATATATTTT CASSQWGSGNTIYF
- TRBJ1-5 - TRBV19 TGTGCCAGTAATGTTGTACAAGTTGTCGGGAGCAATCAGCCCCAGCATTTT CASNVVQVVGSNQPQHF
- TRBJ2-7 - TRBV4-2 TGTGCCAGCAGCCAAGCGACGAACTCCTACGAGCAGTACTTC CASSQATNSYEQYF
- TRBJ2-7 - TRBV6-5 TGTGCCAGCAGGATGGGGAGGTACGAGCAGTACTTT CASRMGRYEQYF
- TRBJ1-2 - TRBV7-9 TGTGCCAGCAGCTTACTTGGAACTACCGGGGGCTATGGCTACACCTTC CASSLLGTTGGYGYTF
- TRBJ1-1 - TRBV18 TGTGCCAGCTCACCAACAGCGACCGTGAACACTGAAGCTTTCTTT CASSPTATVNTEAFF
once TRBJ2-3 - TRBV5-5 TGTGCCAGCAGCCTAAACACAGATACGCAGTATTTT CASSLNTDTQYF
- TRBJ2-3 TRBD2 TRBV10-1 TGCGCCAGCAGTTTCAGCGGGGGGGCCATAGATACGCAGTATTTT CASSFSGGAIDTQYF
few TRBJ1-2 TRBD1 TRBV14 TGTGCCAGCAGCTCTCGACCAGGGGACAGCCGGCAGCCGAACTATGGCTACACCTTC CASSSRPGDSRQPNYGYTF
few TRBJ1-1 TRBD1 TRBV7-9 TGTGCCAGCAGACATCGGGGACAGGGTGACACTGAAGCTTTCTTT CASRHRGQGDTEAFF
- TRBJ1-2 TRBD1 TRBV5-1 TGCGCCAGCAGCTCGACAGGGGGGAATGGCTACACCTTC CASSSTGGNGYTF
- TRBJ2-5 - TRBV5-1 TGCGCCAGCATACCAGGCGGGGCACAAGAGACCCAGTACTTC CASIPGGAQETQYF
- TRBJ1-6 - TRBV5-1 TGCGCCAGCAGCCGCGGGGGTCTCACAGAACTCAATAATTCACCCCTCCACTTT CASSRGGLTELNNSPLHF
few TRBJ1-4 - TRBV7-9 TGTGCCAGCAGCCCAATTAGGCAAGAATCAACTAATGAAAAACTGTTTTTT CASSPIRQESTNEKLFF
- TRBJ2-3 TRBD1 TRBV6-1 TGTGCCAGCAGTGGGGACAGGGGGGTCACAGATACGCAGTATTTT CASSGDRGVTDTQYF
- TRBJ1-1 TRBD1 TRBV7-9 TGTGCCAGCAGCCCAAGGGACAGTTACACTGAAGCTTTCTTT CASSPRDSYTEAFF
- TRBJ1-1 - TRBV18 TGTGCCAGCTCACCCCTCCCCAGGGATTACACTGAAGCTTTCTTT CASSPLPRDYTEAFF
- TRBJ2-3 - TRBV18 TGTGCCAGCTCACCCTTTGAGGTTCAGTCGGGCACAACAGATACGCAGTATTTT CASSPFEVQSGTTDTQYF
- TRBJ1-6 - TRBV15 TGTGCCACCCGCGGACGGAATAATTCACCCCTCCACTTT CATRGRNNSPLHF
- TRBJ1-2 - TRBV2 TGTGCCAGCAGTGAAGAAGGCGTCTATGGCTACACCTTC CASSEEGVYGYTF
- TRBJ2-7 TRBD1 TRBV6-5 TGTGCCAGCAGTTACTCAGGGACAGGACCCTACGAGCAGTACTTC CASSYSGTGPYEQYF